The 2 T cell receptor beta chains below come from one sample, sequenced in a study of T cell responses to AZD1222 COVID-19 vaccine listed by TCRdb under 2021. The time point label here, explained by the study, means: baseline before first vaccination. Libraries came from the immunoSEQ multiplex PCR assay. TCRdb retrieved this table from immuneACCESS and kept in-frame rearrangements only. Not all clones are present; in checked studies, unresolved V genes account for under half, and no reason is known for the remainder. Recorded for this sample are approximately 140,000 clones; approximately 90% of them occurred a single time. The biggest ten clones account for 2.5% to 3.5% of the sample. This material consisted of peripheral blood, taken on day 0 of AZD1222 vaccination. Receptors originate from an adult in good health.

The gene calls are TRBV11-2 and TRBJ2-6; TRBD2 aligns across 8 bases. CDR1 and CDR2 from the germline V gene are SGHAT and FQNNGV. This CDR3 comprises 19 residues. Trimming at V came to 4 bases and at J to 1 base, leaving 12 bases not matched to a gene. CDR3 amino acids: CASSSPRAGGGSGANVLTF. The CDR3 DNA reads TGTGCCAGCAGCTCCCCTCGGGCCGGCGGGGGGTCTGGGGCCAACGTCCTGACTTTC.

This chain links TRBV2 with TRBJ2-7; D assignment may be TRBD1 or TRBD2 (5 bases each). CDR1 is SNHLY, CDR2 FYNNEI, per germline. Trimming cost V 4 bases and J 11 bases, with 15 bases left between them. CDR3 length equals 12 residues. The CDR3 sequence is CASSGGTSGEYF. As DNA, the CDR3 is TGTGCCAGCAGTGGGGGGACCTCCGGGGAGTACTTC.